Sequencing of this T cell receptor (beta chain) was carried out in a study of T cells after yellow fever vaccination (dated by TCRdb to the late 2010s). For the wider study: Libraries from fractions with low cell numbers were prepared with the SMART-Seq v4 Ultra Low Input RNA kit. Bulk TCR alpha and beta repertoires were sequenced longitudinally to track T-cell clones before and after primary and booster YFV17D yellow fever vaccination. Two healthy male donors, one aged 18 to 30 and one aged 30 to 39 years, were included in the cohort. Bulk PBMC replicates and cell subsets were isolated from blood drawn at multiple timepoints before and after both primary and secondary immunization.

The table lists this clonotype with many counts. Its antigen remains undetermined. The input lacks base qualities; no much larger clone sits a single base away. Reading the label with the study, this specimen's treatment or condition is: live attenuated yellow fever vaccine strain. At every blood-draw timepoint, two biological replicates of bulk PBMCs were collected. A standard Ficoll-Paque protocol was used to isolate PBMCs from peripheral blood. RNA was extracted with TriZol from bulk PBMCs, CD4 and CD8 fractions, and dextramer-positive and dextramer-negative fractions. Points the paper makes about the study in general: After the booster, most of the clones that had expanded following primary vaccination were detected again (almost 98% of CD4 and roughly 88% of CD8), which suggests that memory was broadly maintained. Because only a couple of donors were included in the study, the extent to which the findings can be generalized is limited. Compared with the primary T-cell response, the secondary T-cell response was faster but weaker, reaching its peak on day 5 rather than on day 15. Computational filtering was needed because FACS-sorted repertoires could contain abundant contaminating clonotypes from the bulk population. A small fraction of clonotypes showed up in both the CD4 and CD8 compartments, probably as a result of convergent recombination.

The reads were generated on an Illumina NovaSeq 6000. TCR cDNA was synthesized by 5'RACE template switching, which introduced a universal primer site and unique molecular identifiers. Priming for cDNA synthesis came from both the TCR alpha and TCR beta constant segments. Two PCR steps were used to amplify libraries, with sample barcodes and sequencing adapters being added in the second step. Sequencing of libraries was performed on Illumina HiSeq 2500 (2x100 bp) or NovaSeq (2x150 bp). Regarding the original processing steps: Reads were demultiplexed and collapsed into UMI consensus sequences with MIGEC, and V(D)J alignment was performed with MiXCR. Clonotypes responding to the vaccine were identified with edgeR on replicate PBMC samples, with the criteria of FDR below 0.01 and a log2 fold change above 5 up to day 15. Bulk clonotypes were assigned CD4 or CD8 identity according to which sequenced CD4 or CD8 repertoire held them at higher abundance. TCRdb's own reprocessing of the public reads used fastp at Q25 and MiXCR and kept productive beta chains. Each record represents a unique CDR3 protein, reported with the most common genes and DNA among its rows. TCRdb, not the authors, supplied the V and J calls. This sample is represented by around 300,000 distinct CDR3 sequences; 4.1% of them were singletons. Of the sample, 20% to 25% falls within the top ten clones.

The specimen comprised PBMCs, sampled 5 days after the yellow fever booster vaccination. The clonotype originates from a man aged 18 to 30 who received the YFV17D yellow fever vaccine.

The CDR3 protein: CASSFGGSFQPQHF. The nucleotides read TGTGCCAGCAGTTTTGGAGGTTCGTTTCAGCCCCAGCATTTT. The chain employs TRBV12-3 or TRBV12-4 and TRBJ1-5, with the D gene too uncertain to name. From its cysteine to its phenylalanine, the CDR3 spans 14 amino acids. The only DNA kept is the CDR3, 42 bases in frame from the first base. Deletion took 3 bases off V and 6 bases off J, with a span of 12 bases between the germline ends.